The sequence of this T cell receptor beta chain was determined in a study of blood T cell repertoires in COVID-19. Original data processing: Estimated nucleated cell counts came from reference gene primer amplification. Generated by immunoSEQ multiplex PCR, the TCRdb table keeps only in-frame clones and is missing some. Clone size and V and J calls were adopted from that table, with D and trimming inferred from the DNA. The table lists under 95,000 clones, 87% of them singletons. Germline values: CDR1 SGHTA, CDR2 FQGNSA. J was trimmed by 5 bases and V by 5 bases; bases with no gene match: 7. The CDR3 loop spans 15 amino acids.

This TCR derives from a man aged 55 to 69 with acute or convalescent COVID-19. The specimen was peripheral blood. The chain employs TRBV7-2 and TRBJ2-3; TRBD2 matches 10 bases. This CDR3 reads CASSPSGGALDTQYF. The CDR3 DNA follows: TGTGCCAGCAGCCCGAGCGGGGGGGCCCTAGATACGCAGTATTTT.